What follows are 13 T cell receptor beta chains derived from one specimen sequenced in a study of regulatory dendritic cells for organ transplantation. No antigens are known for them. Method: immunoSEQ multiplex PCR; TCRdb's copy keeps in-frame clones and lacks some. The sample yields more than 10,000 clones, approximately 89% seen once. Allogeneic regulatory or mature dendritic cells were co-cultured for roughly five days with CFSE-labeled sorted T cells at 1:10. The sequencing input was naive CD8+ T cells from blood cultured with dendritic cells. Noted subset: CD45RA+ naive T cells. All receptors derive from a human donor in good health.

This sequence joins TRBV28 and TRBJ2-7, with unresolved D. Germline values: CDR1 MDHEN, CDR2 SYDVKM. There are 15 residues in the CDR3. V was pared by 6 bases and J by 0 bases, with 15 bases between. CDR3 sequence: CASRTVVSTSYEQYF. The CDR3 region has the DNA TGTGCCAGCAGGACCGTAGTTAGTACCTCCTACGAGCAGTACTTC. Supplemented by reference TRBV28 and TRBJ2-7, the full variable domain reads DVKVTQSSRYLVKRTGEKVFLECVQDMDHENMFWYRQDPGLGLRLIYFSYDVKMKEKGDIPEGYSVSREKKERFSLILESASTNQTSMYLCASRTVVSTSYEQYFGPGTRLTVT.

The chain recombines TRBV13 with TRBJ2-7, with TRBD1 matching over 7 bases. CDR1 and CDR2 (germline): PRHDT, FYEKMQ (reference sequence). V lost 5 bases and J lost 2; bases outside the gene matches: 9. The CDR3 has 15 amino acids. DNA of the CDR3: TGTGCCAGCAGCCTAATGACAGGGAGAACCTACGAGCAGTACTTC. Protein: CASSLMTGRTYEQYF.

This sequence joins TRBV6-1 and TRBJ2-1; the D is unclear. Germline CDR1 is MNHNS and CDR2 is SASEGT. The CDR3 consists of 11 residues. Trimming stripped 7 bases from V and 5 bases from J, with 6 bases between. The CDR3 coding sequence is TGTGCCAGCACCTGGAACAATGAGCAGTTCTTC. Amino acids: CASTWNNEQFF.

This chain links TRBV7-8 with TRBJ2-3; D remains ambiguous. This CDR3 is built from 16 residues. The germline V and J ends were trimmed by 2 bases and 2 bases, with 14 bases remaining between them. CDR1 SGHVS and CDR2 FQNEAQ come from the germline V gene. The CDR3 sequence is CASSLYSSSFTDTQYF. CDR3 sequence (DNA): TGTGCCAGCAGCTTATATTCGTCCTCGTTCACAGATACGCAGTATTTT.

The CDR3, as DNA: TGTGCCAGCAGTTTCAAGGACAGGAGCTTCTATGGCTACACCTTC. Its protein is CASSFKDRSFYGYTF. This chain uses TRBV27 with TRBJ1-2, with 7 bases matching TRBD1. V was clipped by 3 bases and J by 4 bases; unmatched bases: 8. CDR1 and CDR2 from the germline V gene are MNHEY and SMNVEV (reference sequence). The CDR3 has 15 residues.

The chain joins TRBV5-6 to TRBJ1-2; a possible D gene is TRBD1 (5 bases). This CDR3 comprises 14 residues. V shed 0 bases and J shed 3 bases, with 9 bases lying between them. From germline, CDR1 is SGHDT and CDR2 YYEEEE. In DNA form, the CDR3 reads TGTGCCAGCAGCTTGGTTCAAGGGGACTATGGCTACACCTTC. It codes for CASSLVQGDYGYTF.

This rearrangement joins TRBV28 to TRBJ1-2; D unclear. Between the trimmed V and J ends, which lost 4 bases and 0 bases, there was a span of 18 bases. CDR1 is MDHEN and CDR2 is SYDVKM in the germline V gene. The CDR3 extends over 17 amino acids. The CDR3 nucleotides read TGTGCCAGCAGTTCGGAAATGAGCCAGGAGCCTAACTATGGCTACACCTTC. It encodes CASSSEMSQEPNYGYTF.

V is TRBV27 and J is TRBJ1-5; 8 bases line up with TRBD1. Germline V gives CDR1 MNHEY, CDR2 SMNVEV (reference sequence). The junction had 6 bases not matched to a gene; V was cut back by 5 bases and J by 9 bases. CDR3 size: 13 residues. CDR3 bases: TGTGCCAGCAGTAGGACAGGGATCGCGCCCCAGCATTTT. Translating gives CASSRTGIAPQHF.

The chain uses TRBV10-1 and TRBJ2-1; 12 bases line up with TRBD2. Germline values: CDR1 WNHNN, CDR2 SYGVQD (reference sequence). The J segment lost 6 bases and the V segment lost 0 bases, leaving 3 bases of the junction unmatched. The CDR3 contains 16 residues. The CDR3 sequence is CASSESGLAGFNEQFF. As DNA, the CDR3 is TGCGCCAGCAGTGAGTCGGGACTAGCGGGCTTCAATGAGCAGTTCTTC.

This rearrangement joins TRBV9 to TRBJ1-1, with D hard to call. Looked up from germline, CDR1 is SGDLS and CDR2 is YYNGEE. CDR3 length: 12 amino acids. Deletions cut 1 base from V and 5 bases from J, with 6 bases between. The CDR3, as DNA: TGTGCCAGCAGCGTAAGTGAGACTGAAGCTTTCTTT. As protein: CASSVSETEAFF. Drawing the rest from reference TRBV9 and TRBJ1-1, the complete variable domain is DSGVTQTPKHLITATGQRVTLRCSPRSGDLSVYWYQQSLDQGLQFLIQYYNGEERAKGNILERFSAQQFPDLHSELNLSSLELGDSALYFCASSVSETEAFFGQGTRLTVV.

The rearrangement joins TRBV7-9 to TRBJ1-5; D remains ambiguous. Trimming stripped 6 bases from V and 1 base from J, with 4 bases between. CDR1 and CDR2 (germline): SEHNR, FQNEAQ (reference sequence). The length of the CDR3 is 12 residues. The CDR3 sequence is CASSRSNQPQHF. In DNA form, the CDR3 reads TGTGCCAGCAGTAGGAGCAATCAGCCCCAGCATTTT.

The chain combines TRBV12-5 with TRBJ1-2; no firm D call. V was trimmed by 1 base and J by 4 bases, leaving 10 bases between them. Germline values: CDR1 LGHNT, CDR2 FRNRAP. CDR3 length equals 14 residues. The chain's CDR3 is CASGLGGLGYGYTF. The CDR3 DNA reads TGTGCTAGTGGTTTGGGGGGTTTGGGCTATGGCTACACCTTC.

V usage is TRBV4-1 and J usage is TRBJ2-3; TRBD2 matches at 10 bases. The germline CDR1 and CDR2 sequences are MGHRA and YSYEKL. The CDR3 extends over 18 amino acids. V shed 1 base, J shed 1 base, and the junction held 8 bases outside the gene matches. The CDR3 is CASSQGVSLAGGTDTQYF. The CDR3 DNA is TGCGCCAGCAGCCAAGGGGTCTCTCTAGCGGGGGGCACAGATACGCAGTATTTT.